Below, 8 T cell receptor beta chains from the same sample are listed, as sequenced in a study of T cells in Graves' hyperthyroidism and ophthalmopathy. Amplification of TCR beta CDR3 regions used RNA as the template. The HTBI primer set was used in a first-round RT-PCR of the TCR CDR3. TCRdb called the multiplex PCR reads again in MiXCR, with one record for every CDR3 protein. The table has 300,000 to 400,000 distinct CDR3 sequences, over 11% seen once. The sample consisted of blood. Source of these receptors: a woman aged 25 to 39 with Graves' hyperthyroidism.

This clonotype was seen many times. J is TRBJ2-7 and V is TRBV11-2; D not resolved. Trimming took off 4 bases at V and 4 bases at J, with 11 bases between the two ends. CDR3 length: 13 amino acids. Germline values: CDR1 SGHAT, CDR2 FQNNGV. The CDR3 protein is CASSSHNLYEQYF. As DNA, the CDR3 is TGTGCCAGCAGCTCCCACAATTTGTACGAGCAGTACTTC.

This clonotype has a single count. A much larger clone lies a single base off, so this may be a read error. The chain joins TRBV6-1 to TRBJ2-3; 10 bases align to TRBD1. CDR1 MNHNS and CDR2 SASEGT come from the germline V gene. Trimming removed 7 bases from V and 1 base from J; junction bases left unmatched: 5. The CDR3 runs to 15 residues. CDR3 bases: TGTGCCAGCACCCCCGGGACAGGGGGCACAGATACGCAGTATTTT. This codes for CASTPGTGGTDTQYF.

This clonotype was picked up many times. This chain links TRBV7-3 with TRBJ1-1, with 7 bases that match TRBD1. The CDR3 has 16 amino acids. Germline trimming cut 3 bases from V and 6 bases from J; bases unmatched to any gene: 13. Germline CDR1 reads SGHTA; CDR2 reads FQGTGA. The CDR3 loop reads CASSFRGLVGCPEAFF. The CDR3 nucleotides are TGTGCCAGCAGCTTCAGGGGGTTAGTTGGTTGTCCTGAAGCTTTCTTT.

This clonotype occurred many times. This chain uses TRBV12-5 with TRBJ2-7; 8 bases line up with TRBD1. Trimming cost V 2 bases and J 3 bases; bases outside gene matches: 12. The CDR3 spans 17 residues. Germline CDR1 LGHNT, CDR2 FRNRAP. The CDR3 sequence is CASGLRVWGDRHYEQYF. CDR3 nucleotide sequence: TGTGCTAGTGGTTTGAGGGTTTGGGGGGACAGGCACTACGAGCAGTACTTC. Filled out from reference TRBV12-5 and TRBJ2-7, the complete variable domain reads DARVTQTPRHKVTEMGQEVTMRCQPILGHNTVFWYRQTMMQGLELLAYFRNRAPLDDSGMPKDRFSAEMPDATLATLKIQPSEPRDSAVYFCASGLRVWGDRHYEQYFGPGTRLTVT.

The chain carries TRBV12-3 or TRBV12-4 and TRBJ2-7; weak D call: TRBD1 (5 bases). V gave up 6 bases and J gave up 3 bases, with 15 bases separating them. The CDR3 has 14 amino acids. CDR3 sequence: CASSKHFTGYEQYF. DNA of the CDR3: TGTGCCAGCAGCAAACACTTTACAGGCTACGAGCAGTACTTC.

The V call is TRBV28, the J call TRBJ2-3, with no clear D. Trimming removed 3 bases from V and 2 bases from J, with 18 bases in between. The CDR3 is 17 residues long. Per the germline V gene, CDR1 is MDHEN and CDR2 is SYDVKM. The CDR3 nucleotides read TGTGCCAGCAGTTTCTTAGAACCACAGATGCTCACAGATACGCAGTATTTT. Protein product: CASSFLEPQMLTDTQYF.

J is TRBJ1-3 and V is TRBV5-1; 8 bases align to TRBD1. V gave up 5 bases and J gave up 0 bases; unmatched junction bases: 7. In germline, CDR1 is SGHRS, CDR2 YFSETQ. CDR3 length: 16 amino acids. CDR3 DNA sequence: TGCGCCAGCAGTACAGGGGGTGGAAGCTCTGGAAACACCATATATTTT. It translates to CASSTGGGSSGNTIYF.

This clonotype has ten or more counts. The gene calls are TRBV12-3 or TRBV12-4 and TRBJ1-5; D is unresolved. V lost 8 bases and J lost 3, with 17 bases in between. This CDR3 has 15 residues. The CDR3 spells CASCFDPAANQPQHF. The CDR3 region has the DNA TGTGCCAGCTGCTTTGACCCTGCGGCCAATCAGCCCCAGCATTTT.